This T cell receptor beta chain was recorded in a study of T-cell reconstitution after alpha-beta-depleted transplantation in children. Study-wide points: The high TCRbeta diversity at day 60 in some patients came from surviving recipient T cells and thymic progenitors.

The authors prepared the TCRbeta library with unique molecular identifiers. TCRdb recomputed calls from the PCR reads with MiXCR, one row per CDR3 protein. In the table there are about 110,000 distinct CDR3 sequences, roughly 6.1% of which are singletons. Germline V gene data show CDR1 as SGDLS and CDR2 as YYNGEE. The V end was cut by 0 bases, the J end by 10 bases, with 8 bases between. This CDR3 is built from 12 residues. This clonotype has at least ten counts. Its matching antigen is unknown. The TCR was taken from a male patient aged 2 to 10 who had a stem cell transplant for acute lymphoblastic leukemia, so the T cells may come from the graft donor. The rearrangement links TRBV9 to TRBJ2-1, with a tentative D call TRBD2 (6 bases). Sequences were derived from PBMCs, mostly from graft donor cells, sampled 360 days after TCRalphabeta/CD19-depleted stem cell transplant. In DNA form, the CDR3 reads TGTGCCAGCAGCGTAGACCGGGGGGAGCAGTTCTTC. It encodes CASSVDRGEQFF.